Below, 6 T cell receptor beta chains from the same sample are listed, as sequenced in a study of T cells in Graves' hyperthyroidism and ophthalmopathy. The investigators amplified TCR beta CDR3 regions from RNA transcripts. Researchers ran a first-round RT-PCR on the TCR CDR3 using the HTBI primer set. TCRdb re-called the multiplex PCR reads with MiXCR, one entry per CDR3 protein. The repertoire consists of roughly 570,000 distinct CDR3 sequences, with 15% to 18% occurring once and the leading ten covering roughly 6.6%. The sequenced sample consisted of blood. The receptor set was obtained from a woman aged 25 to 39 with Graves' hyperthyroidism.

The chain combines TRBV6-1 with TRBJ2-1, with 12 positions matching TRBD2. J was trimmed by 7 bases and V by 5 bases; bases with no gene match: 9. The CDR3 runs to 16 residues. Germline assignment: CDR1 MNHNS and CDR2 SASEGT. CDR3 sequence reads: CASSSPSGRAVNEQFF. CDR3 sequence (DNA): TGTGCCAGCAGTTCTCCTAGCGGGAGGGCCGTTAATGAGCAGTTCTTC.

This clonotype was detected many times. CDR3 amino acids: CSDIGTGNTEAFF. The CDR3 nucleotides read TGCAGTGATATAGGGACAGGGAACACTGAAGCTTTCTTT. V gene TRBV20-1 combines with J gene TRBJ1-1, with 8 bases that match TRBD1. Germline V CDR1 and CDR2: DFQATT, SNEGSKA (reference sequence). The CDR3 length is 13 residues. The trim removed 7 bases at V and 1 base at J, leaving 5 bases unmatched.

This clonotype was counted ten times or more. The chain employs TRBV7-3 and TRBJ2-2; 10 bases line up with TRBD2. V lost 5 bases, J lost 4 bases, and 4 bases stayed unmatched. Germline V gene sequence: CDR1 SGHTA, CDR2 FQGTGA. The CDR3 totals 15 residues. In nucleotides, the CDR3 is TGTGCCAGCAGCACCGGGACTAGCGCCACCGGGGAGCTGTTTTTT. It encodes CASSTGTSATGELFF.

J is TRBJ2-3 and V is TRBV29-1, with D perhaps being TRBD1 or TRBD2 (5 bases each). With 5 bases removed from V and 1 base from J, the gap between germline ends came to 7 bases. This CDR3 has 12 residues. Germline CDR1 is SQVTM and CDR2 is ANQGSEA. DNA for the CDR3: TGCAGCGTTCGAGGGGGCACAGATACGCAGTATTTT. Amino acids: CSVRGGTDTQYF.

This clonotype has more than one count but fewer than ten. The chain carries TRBV24-1 and TRBJ2-2; D ambiguous. The CDR3 covers 13 residues. The V gene's germline CDR1 is KGHDR and CDR2 SFDVKD. Trimming removed 9 bases from V and 2 bases from J, with 9 bases in between. The CDR3 here is CATAPVNTGELFF. CDR3 coding DNA: TGTGCCACCGCACCGGTAAACACCGGGGAGCTGTTTTTT.

The rearrangement uses TRBV7-2 and TRBJ1-1, with TRBD1 matching 7 bases. V lost 4 bases to trimming and J lost 10 bases; unmatched junction nucleotides: 15. The CDR3 sequence is 15 residues long. CDR1 is SGHTA and CDR2 is FQGNSA in the germline V gene. The DNA of the CDR3 is TGTGCCAGCAGCTCGCAGGGGGGGGGCGCGAAAAGAGCTTTCTTT. This gives the protein CASSSQGGGAKRAFF.